The clone carrying this TCR beta chain occurred many times. Its matching antigen is unknown. The germline V gene encodes CDR1 MNHEY and CDR2 SVGEGT. With 2 bases removed from V and 3 bases from J, the gap between germline ends came to 4 bases. CDR3 size: 13 residues. The data belong to a study of T cells in Graves' hyperthyroidism and ophthalmopathy. Notes on the study in general: With a median lead of roughly 6.8 months before onset, the model predicted ophthalmopathy.

The CDR3 regions of TCR beta were amplified from RNA transcripts. The HTBI primer set drove a first-round RT-PCR of the TCR CDR3. TCRdb reanalysed the multiplex PCR reads using MiXCR and keeps one entry per CDR3 protein. The repertoire holds hundreds of thousands of distinct CDR3 sequences, less than 20% seen once, with under 35% in the top ten. The genes are TRBV6-2 or TRBV6-3 and TRBJ2-2; the D is unclear. Sequencing used blood. The source is a woman aged 18-30 years with Graves' ophthalmopathy. CDR3 in DNA: TGTGCCAGCAGTTACGCAGACACCGGGGAGCTGTTTTTT. Translating gives CASSYADTGELFF.